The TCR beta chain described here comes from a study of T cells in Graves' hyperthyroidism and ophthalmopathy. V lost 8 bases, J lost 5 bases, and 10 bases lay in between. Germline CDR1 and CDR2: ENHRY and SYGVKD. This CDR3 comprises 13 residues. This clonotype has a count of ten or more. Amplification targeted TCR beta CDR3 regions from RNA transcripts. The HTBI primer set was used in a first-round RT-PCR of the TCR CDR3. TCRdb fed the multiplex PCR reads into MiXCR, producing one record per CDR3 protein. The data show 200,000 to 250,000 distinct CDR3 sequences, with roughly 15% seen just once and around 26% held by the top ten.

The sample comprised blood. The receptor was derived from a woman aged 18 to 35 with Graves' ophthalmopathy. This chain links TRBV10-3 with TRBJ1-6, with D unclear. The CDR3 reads CAIRTQDNSPLHF. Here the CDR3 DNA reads TGTGCCATCCGTACGCAGGATAATTCACCCCTCCACTTT.